This paragraph reports one TCR beta chain. This sample was included in a study of blood T cell repertoires in COVID-19. Study in general: Some COVID-19 samples were acute and others convalescent; all came from the United States, Italy and Spain. The analysed material was cDNA or gDNA that came from T cells, B-cell-depleted T cells, or PBMCs.

Enrolment of Seattle patients took place during active infection, and they were followed longitudinally. Authors' data handling: Amplified reference gene primers provided the basis for estimating nucleated cell counts. Clones were read by immunoSEQ multiplex PCR, and TCRdb kept only the in-frame ones, dropping some. The DNA was the basis for D and trimming; V, J and clone size are from that table. Found here are approximately 250,000 clones, roughly 85% of them singletons; the top ten hold 5.1%. The CDR3 extends over 13 amino acids. Losses at the gene ends were 5 bases for V and 5 bases for J; bases not matched to a gene: 5. CDR1 SEHNR and CDR2 FQNEAQ come from the germline V gene (reference sequence).

The source of this sequence is a man aged 50 to 60 with COVID-19, enrolled during active disease. The genes are TRBV7-9 and TRBJ2-5; 7 bases agree with TRBD2. Sequencing used peripheral blood. The CDR3 is CASSLSGRETQYF. The CDR3 coding sequence is TGTGCCAGCAGCCTTAGCGGGCGGGAGACCCAGTACTTC. Full variable domain (remainder filled in from reference TRBV7-9 and TRBJ2-5): DTGVSQNPRHKITKRGQNVTFRCDPISEHNRLYWYRQTLGQGPEFLTYFQNEAQLEKSRLLSDRFSAERPKGSFSTLEIQRTEQGDSAMYLCASSLSGRETQYFGPGTRLLVL.